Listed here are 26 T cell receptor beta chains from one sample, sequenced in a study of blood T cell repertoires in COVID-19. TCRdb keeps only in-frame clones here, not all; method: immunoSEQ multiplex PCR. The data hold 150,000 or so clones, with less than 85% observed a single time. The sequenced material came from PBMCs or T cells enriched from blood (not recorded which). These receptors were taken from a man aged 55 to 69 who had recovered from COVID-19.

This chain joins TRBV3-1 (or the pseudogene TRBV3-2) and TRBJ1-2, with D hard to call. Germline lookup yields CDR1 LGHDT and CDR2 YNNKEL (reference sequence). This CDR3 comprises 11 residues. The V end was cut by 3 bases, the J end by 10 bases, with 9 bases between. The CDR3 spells CASSHQETYTF. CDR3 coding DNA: TGTGCCAGCAGCCACCAGGAAACCTACACCTTC.

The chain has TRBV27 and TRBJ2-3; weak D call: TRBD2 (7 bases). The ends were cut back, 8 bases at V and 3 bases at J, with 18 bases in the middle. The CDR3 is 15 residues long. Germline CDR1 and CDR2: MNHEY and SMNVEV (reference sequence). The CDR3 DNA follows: TGTGCCAGCCATAGGCAGGGGCGGGGGACAGATACGCAGTATTTT. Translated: CASHRQGRGTDTQYF.

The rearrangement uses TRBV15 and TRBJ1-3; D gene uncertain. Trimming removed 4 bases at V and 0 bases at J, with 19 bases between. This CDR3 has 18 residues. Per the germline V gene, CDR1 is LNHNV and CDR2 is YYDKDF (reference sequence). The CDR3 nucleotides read TGTGCCACCAGCACCCGGGTTGATCTGGCAAGCTCTGGAAACACCATATATTTT. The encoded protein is CATSTRVDLASSGNTIYF.

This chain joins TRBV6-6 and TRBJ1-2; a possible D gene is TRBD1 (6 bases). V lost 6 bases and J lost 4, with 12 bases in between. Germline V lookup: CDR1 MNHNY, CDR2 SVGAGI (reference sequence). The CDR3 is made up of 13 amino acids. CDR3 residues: CASSQTGTYGYTF. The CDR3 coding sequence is TGTGCCAGCAGCCAAACAGGGACCTATGGCTACACCTTC.

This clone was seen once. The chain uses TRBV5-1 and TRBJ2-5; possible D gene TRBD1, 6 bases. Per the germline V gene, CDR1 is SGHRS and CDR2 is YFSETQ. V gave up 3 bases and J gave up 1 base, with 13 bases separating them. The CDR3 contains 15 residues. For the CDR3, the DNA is TGCGCCAGCAGCTCAAATTCAGGGGCCCAAGAGACCCAGTACTTC. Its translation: CASSSNSGAQETQYF.

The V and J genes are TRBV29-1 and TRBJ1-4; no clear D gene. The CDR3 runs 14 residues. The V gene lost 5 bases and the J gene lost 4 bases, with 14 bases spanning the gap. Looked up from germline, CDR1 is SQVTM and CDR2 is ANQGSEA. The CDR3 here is CSVQTREDNEKLFF. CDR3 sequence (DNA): TGCAGCGTTCAGACACGCGAAGATAATGAAAAACTGTTTTTT.

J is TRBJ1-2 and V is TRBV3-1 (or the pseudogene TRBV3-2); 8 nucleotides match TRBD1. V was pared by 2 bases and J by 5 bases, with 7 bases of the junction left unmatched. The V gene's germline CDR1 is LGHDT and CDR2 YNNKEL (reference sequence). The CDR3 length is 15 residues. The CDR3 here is CASSQQGAFTYGYTF. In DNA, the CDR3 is TGTGCCAGCAGCCAACAGGGGGCGTTTACGTATGGCTACACCTTC.

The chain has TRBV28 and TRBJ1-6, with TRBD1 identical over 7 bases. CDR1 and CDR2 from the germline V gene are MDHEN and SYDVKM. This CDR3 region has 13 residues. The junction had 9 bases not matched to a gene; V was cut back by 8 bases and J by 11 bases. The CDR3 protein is CASSTGRITPLHF. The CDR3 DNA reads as TGTGCCAGCTCGACAGGGAGGATTACACCCCTCCACTTT.

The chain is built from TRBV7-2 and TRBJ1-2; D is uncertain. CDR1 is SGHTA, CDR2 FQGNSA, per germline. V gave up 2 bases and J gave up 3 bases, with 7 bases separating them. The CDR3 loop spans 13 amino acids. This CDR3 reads CASSLKGDYGYTF. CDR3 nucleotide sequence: TGTGCCAGCAGCTTAAAAGGAGACTATGGCTACACCTTC.

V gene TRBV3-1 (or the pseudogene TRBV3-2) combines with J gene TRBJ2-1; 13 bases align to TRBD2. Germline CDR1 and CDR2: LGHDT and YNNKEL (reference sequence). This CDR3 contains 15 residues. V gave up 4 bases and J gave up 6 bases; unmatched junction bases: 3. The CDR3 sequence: CASSLRLAGGNEQFF. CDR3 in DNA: TGTGCCAGCAGCCTCCGACTAGCGGGAGGCAATGAGCAGTTCTTC.

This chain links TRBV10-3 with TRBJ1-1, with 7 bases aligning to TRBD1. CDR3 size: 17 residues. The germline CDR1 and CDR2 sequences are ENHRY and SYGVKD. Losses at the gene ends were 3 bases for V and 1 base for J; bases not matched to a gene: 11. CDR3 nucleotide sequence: TGTGCCATCAGTGACACCCTGACAGGGCGGTGGAACACTGAAGCTTTCTTT. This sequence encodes CAISDTLTGRWNTEAFF.

CDR3 loop: CASSLADREYNEQFF. The DNA for the CDR3 is TGTGCCAGCAGCCTCGCGGACAGGGAGTACAATGAGCAGTTCTTC. The chain joins TRBV7-3 to TRBJ2-1; TRBD1 aligns across 8 bases. The CDR3 covers 15 residues. CDR1 SGHTA and CDR2 FQGTGA come from the germline V gene. Trimming removed 5 bases from V and 4 bases from J; junction bases left unmatched: 7.

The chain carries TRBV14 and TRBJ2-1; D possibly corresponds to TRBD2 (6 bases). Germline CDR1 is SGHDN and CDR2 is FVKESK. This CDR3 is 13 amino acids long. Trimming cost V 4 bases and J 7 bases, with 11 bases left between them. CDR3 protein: CASSLTRGNEQFF. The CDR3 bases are TGTGCCAGCAGCCTGACTCGGGGGAATGAGCAGTTCTTC.

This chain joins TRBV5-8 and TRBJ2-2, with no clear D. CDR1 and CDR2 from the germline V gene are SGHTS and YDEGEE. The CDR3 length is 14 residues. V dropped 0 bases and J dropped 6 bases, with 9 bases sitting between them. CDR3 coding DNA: TGTGCCAGCAGCTTGGGCTCTAGTTCCGGGGAGCTGTTTTTT. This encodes CASSLGSSSGELFF.

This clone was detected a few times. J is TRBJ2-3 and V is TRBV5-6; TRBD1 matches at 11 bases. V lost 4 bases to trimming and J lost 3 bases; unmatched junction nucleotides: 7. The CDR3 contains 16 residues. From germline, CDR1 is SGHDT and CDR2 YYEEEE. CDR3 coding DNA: TGTGCCAGCAGCGCCGGGACAGGGGGAATGACAGATACGCAGTATTTT. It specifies CASSAGTGGMTDTQYF.

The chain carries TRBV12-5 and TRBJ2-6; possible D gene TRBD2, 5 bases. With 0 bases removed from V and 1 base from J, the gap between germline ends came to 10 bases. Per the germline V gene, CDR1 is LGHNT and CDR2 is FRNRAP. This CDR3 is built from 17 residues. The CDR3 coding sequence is TGTGCTAGTGGTTTGGTACACGGGGATTCTGGGGCCAACGTCCTGACTTTC. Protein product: CASGLVHGDSGANVLTF.

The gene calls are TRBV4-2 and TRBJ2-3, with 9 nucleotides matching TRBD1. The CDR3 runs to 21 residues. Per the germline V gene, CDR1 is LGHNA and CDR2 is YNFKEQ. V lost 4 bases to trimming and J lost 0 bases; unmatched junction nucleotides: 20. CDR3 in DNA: TGTGCCAGCAGCCCTGGACAGGGGCTCATTGGGCTGCAACCTAGCACAGATACGCAGTATTTT. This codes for CASSPGQGLIGLQPSTDTQYF.

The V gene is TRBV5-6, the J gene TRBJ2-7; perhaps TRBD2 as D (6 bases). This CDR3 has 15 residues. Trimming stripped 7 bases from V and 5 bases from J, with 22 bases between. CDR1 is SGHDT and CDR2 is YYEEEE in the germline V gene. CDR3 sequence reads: CASQTSPAGFHEQYF. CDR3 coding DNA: TGTGCCAGCCAAACGAGTCCAGCGGGCTTCCACGAGCAGTACTTC.

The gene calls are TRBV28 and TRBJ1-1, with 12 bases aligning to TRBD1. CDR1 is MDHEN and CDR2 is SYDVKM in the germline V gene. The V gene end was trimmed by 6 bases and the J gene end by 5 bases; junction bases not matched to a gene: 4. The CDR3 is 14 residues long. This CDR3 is CASRRDRGRTEAFF. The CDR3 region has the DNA TGTGCCAGCAGACGGGACAGGGGGCGGACTGAAGCTTTCTTT.

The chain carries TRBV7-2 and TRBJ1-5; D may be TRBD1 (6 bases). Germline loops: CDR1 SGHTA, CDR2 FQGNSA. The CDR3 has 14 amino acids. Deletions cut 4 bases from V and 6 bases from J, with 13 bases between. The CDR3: CASSSPGESQPQHF. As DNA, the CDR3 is TGTGCCAGCAGCTCCCCAGGGGAAAGTCAGCCCCAGCATTTT.

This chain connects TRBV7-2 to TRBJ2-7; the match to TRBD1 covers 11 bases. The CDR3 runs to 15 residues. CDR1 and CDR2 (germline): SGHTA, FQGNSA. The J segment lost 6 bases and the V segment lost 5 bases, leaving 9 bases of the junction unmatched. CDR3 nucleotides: TGTGCCAGCAGCCGTCCGGACAGGGGGCCATTCGAGCAGTACTTC. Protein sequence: CASSRPDRGPFEQYF.

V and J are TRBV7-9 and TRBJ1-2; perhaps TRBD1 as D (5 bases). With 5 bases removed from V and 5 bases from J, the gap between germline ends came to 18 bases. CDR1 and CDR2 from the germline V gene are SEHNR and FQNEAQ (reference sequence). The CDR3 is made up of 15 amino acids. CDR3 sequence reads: CASSQVTMEGYGYTF. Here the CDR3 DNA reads TGTGCCAGCAGCCAGGTCACCATGGAGGGGTATGGCTACACCTTC.

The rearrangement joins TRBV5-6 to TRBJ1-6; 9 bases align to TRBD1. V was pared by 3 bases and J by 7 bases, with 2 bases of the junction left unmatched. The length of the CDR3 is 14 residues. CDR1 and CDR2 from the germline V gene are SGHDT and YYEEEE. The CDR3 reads CASSWDRANSPLHF. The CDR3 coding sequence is TGTGCCAGCAGCTGGGACAGGGCCAATTCACCCCTCCACTTT.

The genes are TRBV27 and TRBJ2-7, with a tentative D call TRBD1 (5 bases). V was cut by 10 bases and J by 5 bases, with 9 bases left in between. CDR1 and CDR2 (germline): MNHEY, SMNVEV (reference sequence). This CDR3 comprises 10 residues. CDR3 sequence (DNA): TGTGCCAACTCCAGGGACGAGCAGTACTTC. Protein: CANSRDEQYF.

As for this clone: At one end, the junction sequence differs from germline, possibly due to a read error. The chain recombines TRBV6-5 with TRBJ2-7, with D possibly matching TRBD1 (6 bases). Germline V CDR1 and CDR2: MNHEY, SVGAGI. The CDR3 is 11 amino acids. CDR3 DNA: TGTGCCAGCAGTACAACCGGGACAACGGACTTC. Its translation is CASSTTGTTDF.

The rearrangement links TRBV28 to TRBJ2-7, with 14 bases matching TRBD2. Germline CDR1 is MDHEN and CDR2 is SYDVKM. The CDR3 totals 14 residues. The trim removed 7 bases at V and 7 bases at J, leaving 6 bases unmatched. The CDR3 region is CASNRLAGGGEQYF. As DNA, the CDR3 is TGTGCCAGCAACAGACTAGCGGGAGGGGGAGAGCAGTACTTC.